Ten or more counts support the clone carrying this T cell receptor beta chain. The sample belongs to a study of blood T cell repertoires in COVID-19. Study as a whole: Whether acute or convalescent, the COVID-19 samples came from the United States, Italy and Spain.

Two negative PCRs, clearance, or symptom resolution characterized the recovered Cohort 3 donors. Assay used: immunoSEQ multiplex PCR; TCRdb lists only in-frame clones, some missing. The sample consists of some 400,000 clones, around 92% of them appearing once. The V end lost 6 bases, the J end lost 1 base, and 10 bases lay between the germline ends. The length of the CDR3 is 13 residues. Germline V CDR1 and CDR2: SGHRS, YFSETQ. J is TRBJ1-1 and V is TRBV5-1; a weak D match, TRBD1 (6 bases). The sequence came from a woman under 40 who had recovered from COVID-19. Sequenced sample: PBMCs or T cells enriched from blood (not recorded which). The chain's CDR3 is CASTGDTNTEAFF. DNA for the CDR3: TGCGCCAGCACAGGGGACACGAACACTGAAGCTTTCTTT. The entire variable domain, with the rest obtained from reference TRBV5-1 and TRBJ1-1, is as follows: KAGVTQTPRYLIKTRGQQVTLSCSPISGHRSVSWYQQTPGQGLQFLFEYFSETQRNKGNFPGRFSGRQFSNSRSEMNVSTLELGDSALYLCASTGDTNTEAFFGQGTRLTVV.